A single sample is the source of the 18 T cell receptor beta chains below, sequenced in a study of cytotoxic CD8 clonotypes in ibrutinib-treated CLL. Repertoires were generated with immunoSEQ multiplex PCR, while TCRdb's copy carries only in-frame clones and drops some. The sample consists of about 300,000 clones, approximately 79% of them appearing once. The source was PBMCs, collected at disease progression, from a patient treated with ibrutinib. These receptors came from a human donor with chronic lymphocytic leukemia.

This rearrangement joins TRBV5-4 to TRBJ1-3; TRBD1 is a possible D gene (5 bases). The germline gives CDR1 SGHNT, CDR2 YYREEE (reference sequence). With 0 bases removed from V and 0 bases from J, the gap between germline ends came to 13 bases. The CDR3 is 17 residues long. Here the CDR3 DNA reads TGTGCCAGCAGCTTGGGGGCAGGGAAGAGCTCTGGAAACACCATATATTTT. It is translated as CASSLGAGKSSGNTIYF. Supplemented by reference TRBV5-4 and TRBJ1-3, the full variable domain reads ETGVTQSPTHLIKTRGQQVTLRCSSQSGHNTVSWYQQALGQGPQFIFQYYREEENGRGNFPPRFSGLQFPNYSSELNVNALELDDSALYLCASSLGAGKSSGNTIYFGEGSWLTVV.

V is TRBV5-5 and J is TRBJ1-6; D is perhaps TRBD1 (5 bases). Germline V gene sequence: CDR1 SGHKS, CDR2 YYEKEE (reference sequence). CDR3 length equals 13 residues. V was clipped by 5 bases and J by 4 bases, with 7 bases between them. The CDR3 bases are TGTGCCAGCAGGCAGGGTTATAATTCACCCCTCCACTTT. Its protein is CASRQGYNSPLHF. The whole variable domain, filled in from reference TRBV5-5 and TRBJ1-6, reads DAGVTQSPTHLIKTRGQQVTLRCSPISGHKSVSWYQQVLGQGPQFIFQYYEKEERGRGNFPDRFSARQFPNYSSELNVNALLLGDSALYLCASRQGYNSPLHFGNGTRLTVT.

The chain combines TRBV29-1 with TRBJ1-2, with D unclear. The CDR3 covers 14 residues. Trimming took off 0 bases at V and 2 bases at J, with 10 bases between the two ends. Germline V gives CDR1 SQVTM, CDR2 ANQGSEA. DNA of the CDR3: TGCAGCGTTGAAGATAACACCGGGAACTATGGCTACACCTTC. Translating it yields CSVEDNTGNYGYTF.

The V gene is TRBV19, the J gene TRBJ2-7; D is ambiguous. CDR1 is LNHDA and CDR2 is SQIVND in the germline V gene (reference sequence). V was clipped by 6 bases and J by 1 base, with 10 bases between them. This CDR3 region has 13 residues. The DNA for the CDR3 is TGTGCCAGTAGCCGCCTCGGTTCCTACGAGCAGTACTTC. It translates to CASSRLGSYEQYF. Full variable domain (outside the CDR3, taken from reference TRBV19 and TRBJ2-7): DGGITQSPKYLFRKEGQNVTLSCEQNLNHDAMYWYRQDPGQGLRLIYYSQIVNDFQKGDIAEGYSVSREKKESFPLTVTSAQKNPTAFYLCASSRLGSYEQYFGPGTRLTVT.

The rearrangement uses TRBV9 and TRBJ2-1, with TRBD2 matching 7 bases. The V and J ends lost 2 bases and 6 bases, in that order; junction bases with no gene match: 11. The CDR3 is 16 residues long. Germline CDR1 reads SGDLS; CDR2 reads YYNGEE. CDR3 residues: CASSVGGIWTINEQFF. The CDR3 bases are TGTGCCAGCAGCGTGGGAGGGATTTGGACAATCAATGAGCAGTTCTTC. Using reference TRBV9 and TRBJ2-1 for the parts outside the CDR3, the full variable domain is DSGVTQTPKHLITATGQRVTLRCSPRSGDLSVYWYQQSLDQGLQFLIQYYNGEERAKGNILERFSAQQFPDLHSELNLSSLELGDSALYFCASSVGGIWTINEQFFGPGTRLTVL.

The CDR3 protein is CASSPREGLQETQYF. In DNA, the CDR3 is TGTGCCAGCAGCCCCCGCGAGGGTTTGCAAGAGACCCAGTACTTC. The chain links TRBV9 to TRBJ2-5, with a tentative D call TRBD2 (5 bases). From germline, CDR1 is SGDLS and CDR2 YYNGEE. The CDR3 runs 15 residues. The ends were cut back, 4 bases at V and 2 bases at J, with 15 bases in the middle.

CDR3 sequence: CSVVTSAGWGTDTQYF. CDR3 in DNA: TGCAGCGTTGTGACTTCGGCAGGGTGGGGCACAGATACGCAGTATTTT. This sequence joins TRBV29-1 and TRBJ2-3; weak D call: TRBD1 (5 bases). The CDR3 spans 16 residues. Germline V gene sequence: CDR1 SQVTM, CDR2 ANQGSEA. The ends were cut back, 4 bases at V and 1 base at J, with 18 bases in the middle.

The chain couples TRBV7-3 to TRBJ2-2; no clear D. Germline V CDR1 and CDR2: SGHTA, FQGTGA. The CDR3 spans 14 residues. Trimming stripped 1 base from V and 6 bases from J, with 9 bases between. The CDR3: CASSLSGGPGELFF. DNA of the CDR3: TGTGCCAGCAGCTTAAGCGGTGGGCCCGGGGAGCTGTTTTTT.

This rearrangement joins TRBV6-1 to TRBJ1-2; no reliable D call. V was trimmed by 2 bases and J by 8 bases, leaving 12 bases between them. CDR3 length: 13 residues. Germline V lookup: CDR1 MNHNS, CDR2 SASEGT. The CDR3 sequence is CASSERLGGGYTF. CDR3 sequence (DNA): TGTGCCAGCAGTGAAAGGCTGGGCGGCGGCTACACCTTC.

The genes are TRBV7-2 and TRBJ1-6; TRBD1 is a possible D gene (5 bases). This CDR3 region has 18 residues. V was trimmed by 1 base and J by 0 bases, leaving 13 bases between them. Germline CDR1 SGHTA, CDR2 FQGNSA. The CDR3 sequence is CASSLVGGASSYNSPLHF. The CDR3 coding sequence is TGTGCCAGCAGCTTAGTGGGAGGGGCCAGCTCCTATAATTCACCCCTCCACTTT.

J is TRBJ2-3 and V is TRBV6-6; D is uncertain. In germline, CDR1 is MNHNY, CDR2 SVGAGI (reference sequence). The CDR3 covers 15 residues. V shed 7 bases and J shed 1 base, with 15 bases lying between them. The CDR3 spells CASNDGGFGTDTQYF. The CDR3 bases are TGTGCCAGCAATGACGGTGGCTTTGGCACAGATACGCAGTATTTT.

The genes are TRBV2 and TRBJ2-5; TRBD2 agrees at 9 bases. V lost 3 bases, J lost 5 bases, and 10 bases stayed unmatched. The germline CDR1 and CDR2 sequences are SNHLY and FYNNEI. The length of the CDR3 is 16 residues. The CDR3 here is CASSDSLAGMSETQYF. The CDR3 nucleotides read TGTGCCAGCAGTGACAGTCTAGCGGGGATGTCGGAGACCCAGTACTTC.

J is TRBJ2-7 and V is TRBV28; tentatively, D is TRBD2 (5 bases). V lost 7 bases and J 1 base, leaving 14 bases between the germline ends. CDR1 and CDR2 from the germline V gene are MDHEN and SYDVKM. The CDR3 contains 14 residues. CDR3 nucleotides: TGTGCCAGCATACCTCACCGGGGATCCTACGAGCAGTACTTC. Its translation: CASIPHRGSYEQYF.

DNA of the CDR3: TGTGCCAGTAGTATTAGTCTGGATGAGCAGTTCTTC. Translating gives CASSISLDEQFF. V gene TRBV19 combines with J gene TRBJ2-1; no clear D. Per the germline V gene, CDR1 is LNHDA and CDR2 is SQIVND (reference sequence). The CDR3 contains 12 residues. V was cut by 3 bases and J by 8 bases, with 8 bases left in between.

This clone has a handful of counts. This rearrangement joins TRBV10-3 to TRBJ2-1; the match to TRBD2 covers 9 bases. V gave up 4 bases and J gave up 6 bases; unmatched junction bases: 7. Germline loops: CDR1 ENHRY, CDR2 SYGVKD. The CDR3 spans 15 residues. For the CDR3, the DNA is TGTGCCATCAGTGTGGCTAGCGGGATGGGCAATGAGCAGTTCTTC. It translates to CAISVASGMGNEQFF.

This chain connects TRBV2 to TRBJ2-2; 9 positions agree with TRBD1. V shed 6 bases, J shed 4 bases, and the junction held 6 bases outside the gene matches. This CDR3 contains 15 residues. CDR1 and CDR2 (germline): SNHLY, FYNNEI. CDR3 coding DNA: TGTGCCAGCAGGCCGGGACAGGGTAGCACCGGGGAGCTGTTTTTT. Its translation: CASRPGQGSTGELFF.

Only a few counts were recorded for this clone. The V call is TRBV10-2, the J call TRBJ2-1; D not resolved. CDR1 and CDR2 (germline): WSHSY, SAAADI. Trimming took 7 bases from V and 7 from J, leaving 14 bases between them. The CDR3 extends over 13 amino acids. The CDR3 coding sequence is TGCGCCAGCATCCGGGCGGCCGGGAATGAGCAGTTCTTC. Translating it yields CASIRAAGNEQFF.

A single count supports this clone. This chain joins TRBV5-1 and TRBJ1-2; D is unclear. Germline CDR1 is SGHRS and CDR2 is YFSETQ. CDR3 length: 14 amino acids. V was shortened by 0 bases and J by 4 bases, with 10 bases between the two germline ends. CDR3 DNA sequence: TGCGCCAGCAGCTTGGAAGGGTTGGTCTATGGCTACACCTTC. It is translated as CASSLEGLVYGYTF.